A selection of T cell receptor beta chains follows, all from one sample in a study of blood T cells in healthy people across ages. TCRdb processed the 5' RACE reads anew with MiXCR; each CDR3 protein has one entry. This sample has some 900,000 distinct CDR3 sequences, with around 46% found just once. Sequenced: blood. All receptors derive from a man aged 30 to 39 in good health. CDR3s include the opening cysteine and the closing phenylalanine or tryptophan. D genes are given only for firm matches. Size values are once, few and many counts, or a class for expanded clones, and some rows have none.

clone size	V gene	D gene	J gene	CDR3 DNA	CDR3 protein
.	TRBV7-8	TRBD2	TRBJ2-2	TGTGCCAGCTTATCCGCTAGCGGGGGGCCTTTGAACACCGGGGAGCTGTTTTTT	CASLSASGGPLNTGELFF
once	TRBV7-9	.	TRBJ2-1	TGTGCCAGCAGCAGACCACCGGGACGGAACAATGAGCAGTTCTTC	CASSRPPGRNNEQFF
.	TRBV5-1	TRBD1	TRBJ2-3	TGCGCCAGCAGCGACGGGACAGGTAGCCCCACAGATACGCAGTATTTT	CASSDGTGSPTDTQYF
few	TRBV20-1	.	TRBJ2-7	TGCAGTGCTACGGACTACGAGCAGTACTTC	CSATDYEQYF
.	TRBV30	.	TRBJ2-3	TGTGCCTGGAGGGTTTTTGGGGGCCGGACAGATACGCAGTATTTT	CAWRVFGGRTDTQYF
few	TRBV27	TRBD1	TRBJ2-7	TGTGCCAGCAGTTCTTTACCGGGACAGCTAAGCTACGAGCAGTACTTC	CASSSLPGQLSYEQYF
once	TRBV6-6	.	TRBJ2-1	TGTGCCAGCAGTTACCTGGCTCGCGAGCAGTTCTTC	CASSYLAREQFF
.	TRBV20-1	TRBD1	TRBJ2-7	TGCAGTGCTAGTGGGTCAGGGGGCCTCCACGAGCAGTACTTC	CSASGSGGLHEQYF
.	TRBV3-1	.	TRBJ2-3	TGTGCCAGCAGCCAAGTTTTCCTGGCTAGCACAGATACGCAGTATTTT	CASSQVFLASTDTQYF
few	TRBV6-6	TRBD1	TRBJ2-7	TGTGCCAGCAGTTACTCGACTTGGGACAGGGGGCCCTACGAGCAGTACTTC	CASSYSTWDRGPYEQYF
few	TRBV6-1	TRBD1	TRBJ1-2	TGTGCCAGCAGTCCTCGGACAGGGGAAGGATCCTATGGCTACACCTTC	CASSPRTGEGSYGYTF
.	TRBV5-1	.	TRBJ2-2	TGCGCCAGCAGCTTGGGTGAACAAGGATACACCGGGGAGTTGTTTTTT	CASSLGEQGYTGELFF
.	TRBV29-1	.	TRBJ2-5	TGCAGCGTTGAATCGGGGGCGGAGACCCAGTACTTC	CSVESGAETQYF
.	TRBV15	.	TRBJ2-7	TGTGCCACCAGCAGAGAACGAGACAGCTACGAGCAGTACTTC	CATSRERDSYEQYF
many	TRBV6-1	.	TRBJ2-7	TGTGCCAGCAGTGAAAGGGGACACCTCAACGAGCAGTACTTC	CASSERGHLNEQYF
few	TRBV28	TRBD2	TRBJ2-5	TGTGCCAGCTCTAGCGGGGGGATACTTCAAGAGACCCAGTACTTC	CASSSGGILQETQYF
.	TRBV29-1	.	TRBJ2-1	TGCAGCGCGCGAGGCAGTTTCTCCGGTGAGCAGTTCTTC	CSARGSFSGEQFF
.	TRBV7-2	.	TRBJ2-7	TGTGCCAGCAGCTTTAGAAGAATAGGCGATCTATACGAGCAGTACTTC	CASSFRRIGDLYEQYF
few	TRBV6-2/TRBV6-3	.	TRBJ2-5	TGTGCCAGCTTTCGGGGGCTACAAGAGACCCAGTACTTC	CASFRGLQETQYF
.	TRBV18	.	TRBJ2-4	TGTGCCAGCTCAACCGTCGACAGCATAGCCAAAAACATTCAGTACTTC	CASSTVDSIAKNIQYF
.	TRBV9	.	TRBJ1-1	TGTGCCAGCAGCGTAGTGGGGGGTCAGACTGAAGCTTTCTTT	CASSVVGGQTEAFF
.	TRBV2	TRBD1	TRBJ2-1	TGTGCCAGCAGTGCACAGGGGGCCGTCTACAATGAGCAGTTCTTC	CASSAQGAVYNEQFF
.	TRBV29-1	TRBD2	TRBJ2-1	TGCAGCGTTGAAGTGGGGGGAGGGCCGAGTGAGCAGTTCTTC	CSVEVGGGPSEQFF
.	TRBV21-1	.	TRBJ2-1	TGTGCCAGCAGGCGGTGGGCAGGGGCGTCCTACAATGAGCAGTTCTTC	CASRRWAGASYNEQFF
few	TRBV6-5	TRBD2	TRBJ2-3	TGTGCCAGCAGTTACAGGCGGACTAGCGGGGGGCGCCCAGATACGCAGTATTTT	CASSYRRTSGGRPDTQYF
few	TRBV20-1	.	TRBJ2-7	TGCAGTGCCAGGCGTAGTGAGGACGGTCCCTACGAGCAGTACTTC	CSARRSEDGPYEQYF
once	TRBV3-1	.	TRBJ2-2	TGTGCCAGCAGAGTCCCGGGGACCGGGGAGCTGTTTTTT	CASRVPGTGELFF
.	TRBV7-9	.	TRBJ1-5	TGTGCCAGCAGCCCCCCGGGTTATAGCAATCAGCCCCAGCATTTT	CASSPPGYSNQPQHF
few	TRBV7-2	TRBD1	TRBJ2-7	TGTGCCAGCAGCATTACAGGGGGCCTAGGCTACGAGCAGTACTTC	CASSITGGLGYEQYF
few	TRBV14	.	TRBJ2-3	TGTGCCAGCAGCTCGCACGGGGGTTCCACAGATACGCAGTATTTT	CASSSHGGSTDTQYF
few	TRBV30	.	TRBJ1-5	TGTGCCTGGAGTGTCCCTGGGGGGACCAATCAGCCCCAGCATTTT	CAWSVPGGTNQPQHF
.	TRBV12-5	TRBD2	TRBJ2-7	TGTGCTAGTGGTCCACGACCCTTAGTTGCGGGACTAGATTCACAACAGGAGCAGTACTTC	CASGPRPLVAGLDSQQEQYF
.	TRBV4-2	TRBD1	TRBJ2-3	TGTGCCAGCAGCCAAGAGAGGACAGGGGGCACAGATACGCAGTATTTT	CASSQERTGGTDTQYF
.	TRBV7-9	.	TRBJ2-1	TGTGCCAGCAGCTTCCCGGCGGGCGGTGGCAATGAGCAGTTCTTC	CASSFPAGGGNEQFF
.	TRBV28	.	TRBJ1-5	TGTGCCAGCACCATTCCCTCCTTAGGCAATCAGCCCCAGCATTTT	CASTIPSLGNQPQHF
.	TRBV30	TRBD1	TRBJ2-2	TGTGCCTGGACAACCGGGACAGGGTTCACCGGGGAGCTGTTTTTT	CAWTTGTGFTGELFF
.	TRBV5-4	.	TRBJ2-3	TGTGCCAGCAGCTTAGGTGGGGGGGCCCAACCTATCACAGGTACGCAGTATTTT	CASSLGGGAQPITGTQYF
.	TRBV12-3/TRBV12-4	TRBD1	TRBJ1-1	TGTGCCAGCAGATATCAACAGGGGGCGCGGACTGAAGCTTTCTTT	CASRYQQGARTEAFF
.	TRBV3-1	TRBD2	TRBJ2-5	TGTGCCAGCAGCCAGTCGCTAGCGGGGACCCAAGAGACCCAGTACTTC	CASSQSLAGTQETQYF
.	TRBV21-1	.	TRBJ1-5	TGTGCCAGCACCAACACAGGGGGCAGACAGCCCCAGCATTTT	CASTNTGGRQPQHF
.	TRBV27	TRBD1	TRBJ2-7	TGTGCCAGCAGTTTCTACAGGGGCCCCTCCTACGAGCAGTACTTC	CASSFYRGPSYEQYF
.	TRBV15	.	TRBJ1-1	TGTGCCACCAGCAGAGATGGCAGGGAAGCTTTCTTT	CATSRDGREAFF
.	TRBV6-2/TRBV6-3	TRBD2	TRBJ2-7	TGTGCCAGCAGTTACCCACCGGGACCACCGAGGACTAGCGAGACCTACGAGCAGTACTTC	CASSYPPGPPRTSETYEQYF
few	TRBV2	TRBD1	TRBJ2-5	TGTGCCAGCAGGTTGACAGGGGGGTCGAAGACCCAGTACTTC	CASRLTGGSKTQYF
.	TRBV6-2/TRBV6-3	.	TRBJ2-5	TGTGCCGGCCAGCAGACTATCCAAGAGACCCAGTACTTC	CAGQQTIQETQYF
.	TRBV12-3/TRBV12-4	.	TRBJ1-6	TGTGCCAGCGCTCAGGGCGGATTCGAGAATTCACCCCTCCACTTT	CASAQGGFENSPLHF
.	TRBV28	.	TRBJ1-5	TGTGCCAGCAGTAAGTCCAGATTCTTTAGCAATCAGCCCCAGCATTTT	CASSKSRFFSNQPQHF
.	TRBV29-1	.	TRBJ2-1	TGCAGCGTTGGATCGGATGAGCAGTTCTTC	CSVGSDEQFF
.	TRBV28	TRBD1	TRBJ2-7	TGTGCCAGCAGTGTATCAGGGGGCATCCCCTACGAGCAGTACTTC	CASSVSGGIPYEQYF
.	TRBV29-1	.	TRBJ2-7	TGCAGCGTTCGCGGACAGACCTACGAGCAGGACTTC	CSVRGQTYEQDF
.	TRBV2	TRBD1	TRBJ1-5	TGTGCCAGCAGTAATAAACAGGGGGCCGGCAATCAGCCCCAGCATTTT	CASSNKQGAGNQPQHF
.	TRBV9	TRBD1	TRBJ2-7	TGTGCCAGCAGCGTCTCCGGGACAGGGGCCTACGAGCAGTACTTC	CASSVSGTGAYEQYF
few	TRBV10-2	TRBD2	TRBJ2-5	TGCGCCAGCAGTGAGTGGGCTAGCGGACAAGAGACCCAGTACTTC	CASSEWASGQETQYF